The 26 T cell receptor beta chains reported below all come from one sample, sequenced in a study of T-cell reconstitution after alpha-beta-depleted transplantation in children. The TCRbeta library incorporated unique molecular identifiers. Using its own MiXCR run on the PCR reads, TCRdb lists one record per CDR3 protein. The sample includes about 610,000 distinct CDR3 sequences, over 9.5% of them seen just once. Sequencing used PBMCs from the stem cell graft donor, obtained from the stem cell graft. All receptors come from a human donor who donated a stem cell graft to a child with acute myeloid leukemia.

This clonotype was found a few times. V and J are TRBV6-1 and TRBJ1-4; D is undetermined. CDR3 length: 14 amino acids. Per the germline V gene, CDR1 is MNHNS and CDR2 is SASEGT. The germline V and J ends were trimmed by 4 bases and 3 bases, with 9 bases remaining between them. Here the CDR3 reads CASSARAANEKLFF. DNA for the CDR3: TGTGCCAGCAGTGCGAGGGCTGCTAATGAAAAACTGTTTTTT.

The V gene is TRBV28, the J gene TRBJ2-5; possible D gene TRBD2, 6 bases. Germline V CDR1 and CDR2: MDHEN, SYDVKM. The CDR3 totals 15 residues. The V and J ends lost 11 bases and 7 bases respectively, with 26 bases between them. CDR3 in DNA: TGTGCCCCCGGAAGGAGGGACTCTAAATGTGGGACCCAGTACTTC. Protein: CAPGRRDSKCGTQYF.

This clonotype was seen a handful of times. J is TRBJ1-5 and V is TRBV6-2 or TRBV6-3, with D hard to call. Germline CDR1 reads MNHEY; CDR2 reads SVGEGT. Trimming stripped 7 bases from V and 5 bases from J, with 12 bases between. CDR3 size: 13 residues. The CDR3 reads CASTNRGHQPQHF. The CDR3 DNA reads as TGTGCCAGCACCAACCGGGGTCATCAGCCCCAGCATTTT.

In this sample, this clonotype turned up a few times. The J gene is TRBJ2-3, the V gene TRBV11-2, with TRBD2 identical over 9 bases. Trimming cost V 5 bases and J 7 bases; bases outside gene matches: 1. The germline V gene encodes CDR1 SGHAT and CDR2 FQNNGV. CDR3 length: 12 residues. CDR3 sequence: CASSAGGNTQYF. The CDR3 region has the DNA TGTGCCAGCAGCGCGGGGGGGAATACGCAGTATTTT.

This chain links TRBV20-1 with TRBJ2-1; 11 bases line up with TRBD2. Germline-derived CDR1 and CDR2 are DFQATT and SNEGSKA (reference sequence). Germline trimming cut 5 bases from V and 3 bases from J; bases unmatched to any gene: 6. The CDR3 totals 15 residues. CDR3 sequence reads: CSASRLAGIYNEQFF. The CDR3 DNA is TGCAGTGCTTCACGACTAGCGGGAATCTACAATGAGCAGTTCTTC.

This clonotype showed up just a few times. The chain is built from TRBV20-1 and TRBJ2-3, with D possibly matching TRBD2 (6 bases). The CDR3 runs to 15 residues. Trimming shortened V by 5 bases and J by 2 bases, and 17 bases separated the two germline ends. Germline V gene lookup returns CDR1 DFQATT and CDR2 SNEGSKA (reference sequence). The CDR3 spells CSAPSGTFATDTQYF. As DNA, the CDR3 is TGCAGTGCTCCCTCCGGGACTTTCGCCACAGATACGCAGTATTTT.

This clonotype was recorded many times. The CDR3 DNA sequence: TGTGCCAGCACCTTAGCGGGAGCTAACTACAATGAGCAGTTCTTC. It codes for CASTLAGANYNEQFF. J is TRBJ2-1 and V is TRBV12-3 or TRBV12-4, with TRBD2 identical over 9 bases. The CDR3 has 15 amino acids. Trimming at V came to 7 bases and at J to 3 bases, leaving 7 bases not matched to a gene.

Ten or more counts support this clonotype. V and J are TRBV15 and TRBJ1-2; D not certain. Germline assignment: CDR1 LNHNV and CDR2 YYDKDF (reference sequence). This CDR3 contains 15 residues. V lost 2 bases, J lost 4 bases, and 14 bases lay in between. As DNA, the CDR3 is TGTGCCACCAGCAGACCTCCCCCGGTACCCTATGGCTACACCTTC. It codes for CATSRPPPVPYGYTF.

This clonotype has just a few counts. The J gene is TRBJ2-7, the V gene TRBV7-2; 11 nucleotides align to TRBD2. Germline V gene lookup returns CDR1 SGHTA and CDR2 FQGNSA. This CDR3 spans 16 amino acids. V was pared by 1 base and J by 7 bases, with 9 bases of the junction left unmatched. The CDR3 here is CASSLEASGRTLEQYF. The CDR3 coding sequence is TGTGCCAGCAGCTTAGAAGCTAGCGGGAGGACCCTAGAGCAGTACTTC.

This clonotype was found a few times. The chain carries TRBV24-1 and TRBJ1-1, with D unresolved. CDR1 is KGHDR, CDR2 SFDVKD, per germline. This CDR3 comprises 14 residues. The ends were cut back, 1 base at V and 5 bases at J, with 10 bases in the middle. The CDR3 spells CATSDFPSSTEAFF. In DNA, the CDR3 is TGTGCCACCAGTGATTTTCCCAGTTCTACTGAAGCTTTCTTT.

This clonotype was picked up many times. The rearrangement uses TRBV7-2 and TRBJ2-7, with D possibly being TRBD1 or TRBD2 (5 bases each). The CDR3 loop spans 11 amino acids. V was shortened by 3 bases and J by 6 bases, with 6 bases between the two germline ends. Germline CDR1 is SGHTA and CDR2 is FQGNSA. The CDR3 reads CASSFGTEQYF. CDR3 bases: TGTGCCAGCAGCTTTGGGACCGAGCAGTACTTC.

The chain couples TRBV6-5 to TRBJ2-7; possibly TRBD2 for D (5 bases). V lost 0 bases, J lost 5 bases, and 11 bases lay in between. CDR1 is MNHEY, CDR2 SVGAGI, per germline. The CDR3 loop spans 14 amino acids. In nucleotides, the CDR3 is TGTGCCAGCAGTTACTCGACTACGGCCCACGAGCAGTACTTC. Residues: CASSYSTTAHEQYF.

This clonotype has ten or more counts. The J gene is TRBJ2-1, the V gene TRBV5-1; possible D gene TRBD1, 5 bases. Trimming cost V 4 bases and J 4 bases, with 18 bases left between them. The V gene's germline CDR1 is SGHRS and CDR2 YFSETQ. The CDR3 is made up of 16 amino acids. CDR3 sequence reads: CASSVGHLGGYNEQFF. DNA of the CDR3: TGCGCCAGCAGCGTCGGACACCTCGGTGGGTACAATGAGCAGTTCTTC.

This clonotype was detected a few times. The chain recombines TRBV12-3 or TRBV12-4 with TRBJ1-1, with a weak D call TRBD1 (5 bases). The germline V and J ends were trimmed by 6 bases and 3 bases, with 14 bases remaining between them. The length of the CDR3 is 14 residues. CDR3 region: CASRARGLDTEAFF. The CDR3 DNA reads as TGTGCCAGCAGGGCGAGGGGATTGGACACTGAAGCTTTCTTT.

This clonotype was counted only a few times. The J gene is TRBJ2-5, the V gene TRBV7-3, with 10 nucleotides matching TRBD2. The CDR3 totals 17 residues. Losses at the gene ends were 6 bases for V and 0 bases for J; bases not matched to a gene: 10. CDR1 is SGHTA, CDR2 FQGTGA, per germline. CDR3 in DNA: TGTGCCAGCAGTCTTACACCGGGACTAGCGCACCAAGAGACCCAGTACTTC. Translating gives CASSLTPGLAHQETQYF.

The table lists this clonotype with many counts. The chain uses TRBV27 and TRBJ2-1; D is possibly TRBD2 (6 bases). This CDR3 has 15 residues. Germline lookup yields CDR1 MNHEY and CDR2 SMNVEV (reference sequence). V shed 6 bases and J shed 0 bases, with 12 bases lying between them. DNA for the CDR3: TGTGCCAGCAGCGAACGGGAGAGCTCCTACAATGAGCAGTTCTTC. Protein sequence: CASSERESSYNEQFF.

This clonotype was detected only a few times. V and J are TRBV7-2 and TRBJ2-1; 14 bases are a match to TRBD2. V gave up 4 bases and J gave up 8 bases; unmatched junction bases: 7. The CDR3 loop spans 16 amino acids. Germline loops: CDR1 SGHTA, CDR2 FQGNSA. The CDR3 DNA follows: TGTGCCAGCAGCTGGTTGACTAGCGGGGGGGGCGATGAGCAGTTCTTC. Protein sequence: CASSWLTSGGGDEQFF.

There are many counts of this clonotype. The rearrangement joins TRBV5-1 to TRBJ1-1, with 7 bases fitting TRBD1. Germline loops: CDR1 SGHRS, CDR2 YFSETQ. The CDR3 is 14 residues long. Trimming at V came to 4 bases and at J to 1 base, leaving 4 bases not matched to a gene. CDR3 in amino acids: CASSVGGPNTEAFF. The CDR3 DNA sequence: TGCGCCAGCAGCGTAGGGGGCCCGAACACTGAAGCTTTCTTT.

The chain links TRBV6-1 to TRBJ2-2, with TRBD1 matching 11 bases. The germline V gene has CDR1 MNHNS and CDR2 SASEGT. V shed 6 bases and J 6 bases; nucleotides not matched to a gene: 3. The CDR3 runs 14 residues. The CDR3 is CASRGDRGAGELFF. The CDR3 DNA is TGTGCCAGCAGGGGGGACAGGGGGGCCGGGGAGCTGTTTTTT.

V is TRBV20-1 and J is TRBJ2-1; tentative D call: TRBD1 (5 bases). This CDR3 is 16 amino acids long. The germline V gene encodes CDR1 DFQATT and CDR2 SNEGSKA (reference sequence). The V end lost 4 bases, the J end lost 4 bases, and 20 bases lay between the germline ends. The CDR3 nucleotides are TGCAGTGCTAAAAGTAGTGGGGCCCTGCAATACAATGAGCAGTTCTTC. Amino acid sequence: CSAKSSGALQYNEQFF.

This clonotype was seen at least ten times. The CDR3 sequence: CAWSRSGSDIQYF. CDR3 coding DNA: TGTGCCTGGAGTAGGAGCGGGAGTGACATTCAGTACTTC. This chain uses TRBV30 with TRBJ2-4, with 8 bases fitting TRBD2. The CDR3 is 13 residues long. Trimming cost V 2 bases and J 8 bases; bases outside gene matches: 5. Germline-derived CDR1 and CDR2 are GTSNPN and SVGIG (reference sequence).

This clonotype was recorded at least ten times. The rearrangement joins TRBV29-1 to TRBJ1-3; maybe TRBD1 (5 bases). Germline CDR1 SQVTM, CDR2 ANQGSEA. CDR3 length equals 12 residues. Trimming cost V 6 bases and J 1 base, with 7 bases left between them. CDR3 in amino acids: CSVDSSGNTIYF. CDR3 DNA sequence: TGCAGCGTAGACAGTTCTGGAAACACCATATATTTT. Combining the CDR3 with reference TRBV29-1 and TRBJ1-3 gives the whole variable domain SAVISQKPSRDICQRGTSLTIQCQVDSQVTMMFWYRQQPGQSLTLIATANQGSEATYESGFVIDKFPISRPNLTFSTLTVSNMSPEDSSIYLCSVDSSGNTIYFGEGSWLTVV.

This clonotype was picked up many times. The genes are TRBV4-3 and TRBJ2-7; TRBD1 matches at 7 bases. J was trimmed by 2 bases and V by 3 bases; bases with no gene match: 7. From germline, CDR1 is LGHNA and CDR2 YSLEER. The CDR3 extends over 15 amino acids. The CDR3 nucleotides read TGCGCCAGCAGCCATCGATACAGGGGACCCTACGAGCAGTACTTC. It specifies CASSHRYRGPYEQYF.

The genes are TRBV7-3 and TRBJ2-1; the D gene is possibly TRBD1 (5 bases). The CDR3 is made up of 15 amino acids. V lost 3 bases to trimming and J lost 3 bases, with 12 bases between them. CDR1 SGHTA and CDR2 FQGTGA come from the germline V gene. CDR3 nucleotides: TGTGCCAGCAGCTTGGTAGCAGGGTACTACAATGAGCAGTTCTTC. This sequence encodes CASSLVAGYYNEQFF.

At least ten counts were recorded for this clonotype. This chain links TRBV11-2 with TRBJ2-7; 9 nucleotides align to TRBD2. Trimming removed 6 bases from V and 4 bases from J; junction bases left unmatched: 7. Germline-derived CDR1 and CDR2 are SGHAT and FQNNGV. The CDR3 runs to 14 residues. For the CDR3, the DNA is TGTGCCAGCAGGACTAGCGGAAGGCCTTACGAGCAGTACTTC. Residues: CASRTSGRPYEQYF.

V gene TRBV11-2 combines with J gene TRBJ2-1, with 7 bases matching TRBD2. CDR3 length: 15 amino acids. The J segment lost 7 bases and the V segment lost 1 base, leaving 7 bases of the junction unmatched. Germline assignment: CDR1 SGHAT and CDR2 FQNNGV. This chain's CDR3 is CASSLAPGGLNEQFF. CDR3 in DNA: TGTGCCAGCAGCTTAGCCCCGGGGGGTTTGAATGAGCAGTTCTTC.